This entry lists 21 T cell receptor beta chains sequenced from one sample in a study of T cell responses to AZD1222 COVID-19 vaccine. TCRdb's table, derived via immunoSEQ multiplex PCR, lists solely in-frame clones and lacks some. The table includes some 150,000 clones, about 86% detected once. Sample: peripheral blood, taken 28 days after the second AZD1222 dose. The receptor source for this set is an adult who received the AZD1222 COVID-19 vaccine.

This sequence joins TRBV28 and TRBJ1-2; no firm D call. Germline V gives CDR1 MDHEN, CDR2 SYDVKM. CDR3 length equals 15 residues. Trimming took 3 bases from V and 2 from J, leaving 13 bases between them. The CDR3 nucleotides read TGTGCCAGCAGTTTGTTCGTCAGCTCAAACTATGGCTACACCTTC. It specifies CASSLFVSSNYGYTF.

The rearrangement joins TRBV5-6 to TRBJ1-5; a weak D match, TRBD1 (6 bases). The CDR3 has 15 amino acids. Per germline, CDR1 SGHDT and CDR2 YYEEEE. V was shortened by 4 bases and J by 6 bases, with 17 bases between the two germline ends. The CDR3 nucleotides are TGTGCCAGCAGCCGGGGGCAGGGGTCGGCTCAGCCCCAGCATTTT. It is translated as CASSRGQGSAQPQHF.

The CDR3 loop reads CASSEMNTQYF. CDR3 coding DNA: TGTGCCAGCAGTGAAATGAATACGCAGTATTTT. The rearrangement uses TRBV2 and TRBJ2-3; D not certain. V gave up 2 bases and J gave up 7 bases, with 4 bases separating them. This CDR3 has 11 amino acids. Germline assignment: CDR1 SNHLY and CDR2 FYNNEI.

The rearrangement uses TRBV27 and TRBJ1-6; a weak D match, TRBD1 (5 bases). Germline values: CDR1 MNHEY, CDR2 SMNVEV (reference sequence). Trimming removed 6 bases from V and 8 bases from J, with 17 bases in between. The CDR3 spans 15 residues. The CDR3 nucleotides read TGTGCCAGCAGCCAAACGGGGGGATTACATTCACCCCTCCACTTT. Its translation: CASSQTGGLHSPLHF.

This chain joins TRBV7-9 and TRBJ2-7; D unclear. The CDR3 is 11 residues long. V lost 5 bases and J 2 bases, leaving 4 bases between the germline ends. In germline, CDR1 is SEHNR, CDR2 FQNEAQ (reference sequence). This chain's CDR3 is CASSITYEQYF. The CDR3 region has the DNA TGTGCCAGCAGCATCACCTACGAGCAGTACTTC.

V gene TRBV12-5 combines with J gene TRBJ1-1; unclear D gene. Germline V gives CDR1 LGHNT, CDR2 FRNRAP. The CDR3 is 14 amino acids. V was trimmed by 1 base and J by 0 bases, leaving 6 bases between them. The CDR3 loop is CASGLGGLNTEAFF. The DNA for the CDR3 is TGTGCTAGTGGTTTGGGTGGGCTGAACACTGAAGCTTTCTTT.

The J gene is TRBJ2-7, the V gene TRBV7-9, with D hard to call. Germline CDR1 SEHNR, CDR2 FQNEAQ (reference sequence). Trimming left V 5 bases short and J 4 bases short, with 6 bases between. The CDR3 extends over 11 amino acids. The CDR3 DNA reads TGTGCCAGCAGCCAGGTATACGAGCAGTACTTC. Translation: CASSQVYEQYF.

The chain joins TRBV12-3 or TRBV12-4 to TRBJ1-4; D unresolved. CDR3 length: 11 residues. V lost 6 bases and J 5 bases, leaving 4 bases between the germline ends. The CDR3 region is CASRQNEKLFF. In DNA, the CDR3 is TGTGCCAGCAGGCAAAATGAAAAACTGTTTTTT.

The CDR3 reads CASKSGDRTGELFF. CDR3 nucleotides: TGTGCCAGCAAATCCGGGGACCGCACCGGGGAGCTGTTTTTT. The V call is TRBV6-6, the J call TRBJ2-2; D could derive from TRBD1 or TRBD2 (5 bases each). Germline lookup yields CDR1 MNHNY and CDR2 SVGAGI (reference sequence). Trimming left V 7 bases short and J 4 bases short, with 13 bases between. The CDR3 is 14 amino acids.

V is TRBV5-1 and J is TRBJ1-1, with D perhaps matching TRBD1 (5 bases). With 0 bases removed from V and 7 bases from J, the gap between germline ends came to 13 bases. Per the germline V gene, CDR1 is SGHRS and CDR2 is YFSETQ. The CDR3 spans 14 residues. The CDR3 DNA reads TGCGCCAGCAGCTTGGATGGGGGGTACGGTGAAGCTTTCTTT. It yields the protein CASSLDGGYGEAFF.

CDR3 amino acids: CASSVLLNTGELFF. CDR3 DNA sequence: TGTGCCAGCAGCGTGTTGTTGAACACCGGGGAGCTGTTTTTT. V and J are TRBV6-2 or TRBV6-3 and TRBJ2-2; no clear D. The germline V gene has CDR1 MNHEY and CDR2 SVGEGT. Trimming left V 6 bases short and J 1 base short, with 9 bases between. There are 14 residues in the CDR3.

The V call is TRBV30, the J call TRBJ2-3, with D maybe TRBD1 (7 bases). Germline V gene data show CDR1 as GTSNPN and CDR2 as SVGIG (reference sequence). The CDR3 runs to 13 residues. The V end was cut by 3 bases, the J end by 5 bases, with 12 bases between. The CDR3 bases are TGTGCCTGGAGATGGCAGGGGGGAGATACGCAGTATTTT. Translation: CAWRWQGGDTQYF.

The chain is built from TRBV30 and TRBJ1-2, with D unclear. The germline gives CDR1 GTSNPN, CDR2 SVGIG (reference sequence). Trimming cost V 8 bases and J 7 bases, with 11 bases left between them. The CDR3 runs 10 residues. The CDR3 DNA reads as TGTGCCGTCCGAATGGGTGGCTACACCTTC. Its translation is CAVRMGGYTF.

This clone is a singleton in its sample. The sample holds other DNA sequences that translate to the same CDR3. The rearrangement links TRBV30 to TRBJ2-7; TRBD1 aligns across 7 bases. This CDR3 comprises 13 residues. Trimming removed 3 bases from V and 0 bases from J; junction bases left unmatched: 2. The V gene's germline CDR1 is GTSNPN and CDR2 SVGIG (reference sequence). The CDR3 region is CAWSTGASYEQYF. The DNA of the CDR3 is TGTGCCTGGAGCACAGGGGCCTCCTACGAGCAGTACTTC.

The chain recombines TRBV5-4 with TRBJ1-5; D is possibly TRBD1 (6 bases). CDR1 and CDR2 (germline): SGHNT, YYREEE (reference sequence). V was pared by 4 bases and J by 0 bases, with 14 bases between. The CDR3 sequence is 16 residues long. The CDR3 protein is CASSPGGRDSNQPQHF. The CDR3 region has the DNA TGTGCCAGCAGCCCGGGGGGGCGGGATAGCAATCAGCCCCAGCATTTT.

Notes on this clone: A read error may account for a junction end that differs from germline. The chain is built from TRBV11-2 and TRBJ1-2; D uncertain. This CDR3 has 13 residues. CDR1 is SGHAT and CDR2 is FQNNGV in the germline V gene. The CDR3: CASSIDHLGGYTF. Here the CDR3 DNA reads TGTGCCAGCAGCATAGACCATCTGGGTGGCTACACCTTC.

The CDR3 region is CASSQVGAGETEAFF. DNA for the CDR3: TGTGCCAGCAGCCAAGTGGGGGCCGGAGAAACTGAAGCTTTCTTT. The chain joins TRBV3-1 (or the pseudogene TRBV3-2) to TRBJ1-1, with D maybe TRBD1 (6 bases). V was clipped by 1 base and J by 5 bases, with 14 bases between them. The CDR3 loop spans 15 amino acids. The germline CDR1 and CDR2 sequences are LGHDT and YNNKEL (reference sequence).

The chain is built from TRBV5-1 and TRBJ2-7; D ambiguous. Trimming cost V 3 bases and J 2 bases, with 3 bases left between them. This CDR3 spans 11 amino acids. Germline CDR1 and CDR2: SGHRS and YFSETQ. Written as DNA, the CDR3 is TGCGCCAGCAGCTCCGCCTACGAGCAGTACTTC. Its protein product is CASSSAYEQYF.

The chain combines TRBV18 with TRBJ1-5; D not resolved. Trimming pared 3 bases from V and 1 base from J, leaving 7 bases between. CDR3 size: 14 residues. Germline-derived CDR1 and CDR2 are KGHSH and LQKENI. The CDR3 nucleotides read TGTGCCAGCTCACCCGCAGGAAGCAATCAGCCCCAGCATTTT. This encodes CASSPAGSNQPQHF.

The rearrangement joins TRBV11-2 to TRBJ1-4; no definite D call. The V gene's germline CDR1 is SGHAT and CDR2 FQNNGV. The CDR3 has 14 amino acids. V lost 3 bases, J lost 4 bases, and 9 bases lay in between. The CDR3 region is CASSLKWDNEKLFF. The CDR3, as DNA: TGTGCCAGCAGCTTGAAGTGGGATAATGAAAAACTGTTTTTT.

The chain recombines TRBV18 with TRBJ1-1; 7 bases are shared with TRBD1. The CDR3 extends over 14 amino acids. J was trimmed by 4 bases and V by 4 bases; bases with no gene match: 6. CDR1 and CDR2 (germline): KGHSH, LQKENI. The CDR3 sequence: CASSLQTGFTEAFF. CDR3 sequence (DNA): TGTGCCAGCTCACTGCAGACAGGGTTCACTGAAGCTTTCTTT.